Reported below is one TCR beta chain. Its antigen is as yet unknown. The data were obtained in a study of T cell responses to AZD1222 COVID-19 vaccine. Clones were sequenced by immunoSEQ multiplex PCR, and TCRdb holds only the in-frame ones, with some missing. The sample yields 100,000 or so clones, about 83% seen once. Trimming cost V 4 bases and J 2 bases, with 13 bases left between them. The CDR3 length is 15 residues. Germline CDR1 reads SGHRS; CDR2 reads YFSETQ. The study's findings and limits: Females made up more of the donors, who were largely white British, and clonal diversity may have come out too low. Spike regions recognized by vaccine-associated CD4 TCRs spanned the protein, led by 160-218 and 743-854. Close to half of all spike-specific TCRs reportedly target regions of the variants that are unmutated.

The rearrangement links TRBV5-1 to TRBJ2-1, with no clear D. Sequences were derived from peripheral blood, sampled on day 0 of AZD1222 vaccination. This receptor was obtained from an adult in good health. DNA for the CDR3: TGCGCCAGCAGCGCCCAGACTGGTACCTACAATGAGCAGTTCTTC. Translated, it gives CASSAQTGTYNEQFF.